This passage covers 4 T cell receptor beta chains from one sample sequenced in a study of CD8+ T cells in alopecia areata (dated by TCRdb to between 2017 and 2018). The library was generated by the immunoSEQ multiplex PCR assay. For TCR sequencing, RNA was extracted from every sample and reverse transcribed into cDNA to serve as template. This is the immuneACCESS table as TCRdb keeps it, with only in-frame sequences that have V and J called. A part of the clones is gone; compared with another copy, unresolved V genes explain less than half, and the rest is unexplained. A total of roughly 100,000 clones appear in this sample, 50% to 75% of them only once. The biggest ten clones account for around a sixth of the sample. The time point label here, explained by the study, means: more than 3 weeks on oral tofacitinib. What this sample's treatment or condition label stands for: oral pan-JAK inhibitor, 5-10 mg twice daily.

The sequenced sample was CD8+ T cells sorted from blood, obtained at week 4, from a patient treated with tofacitinib. The receptors stem from a human donor with alopecia areata.

The chain combines TRBV30 with TRBJ1-1, with TRBD1 identical over 8 bases. V shed 1 base and J 0 bases; nucleotides not matched to a gene: 4. The CDR3 spans 15 residues. The V gene's germline CDR1 is GTSNPN and CDR2 SVGIG (reference sequence). Here the CDR3 DNA reads TGTGCCTGGAGTGGGACAGGGTGGGTGAACACTGAAGCTTTCTTT. It codes for CAWSGTGWVNTEAFF.

The chain employs TRBV27 and TRBJ2-5; D uncertain. Germline-derived CDR1 and CDR2 are MNHEY and SMNVEV (reference sequence). The CDR3 totals 12 residues. Trimming took off 6 bases at V and 7 bases at J, with 12 bases between the two ends. CDR3 residues: CASRDLSGTQYF. CDR3 in DNA: TGTGCCAGCAGGGACCTTTCAGGGACCCAGTACTTC.

The chain couples TRBV27 to TRBJ2-7, with D perhaps TRBD1 (7 bases). Germline assignment: CDR1 MNHEY and CDR2 SMNVEV (reference sequence). This CDR3 is 16 amino acids long. Trimming took 4 bases from V and 5 from J, leaving 21 bases between them. The CDR3 loop reads CASSSLTSRGVHEQYF. The CDR3 bases are TGTGCCAGCAGTTCCCTAACGAGCAGGGGGGTCCACGAGCAGTACTTC.

The chain combines TRBV5-8 with TRBJ1-1; no definite D call. V was trimmed by 1 base and J by 4 bases, leaving 11 bases between them. Germline V gene lookup returns CDR1 SGHTS and CDR2 YDEGEE. There are 14 residues in the CDR3. The CDR3 DNA sequence: TGTGCCAGCAGCTTGAGGTACGCGAGCACTGAAGCTTTCTTT. Translation: CASSLRYASTEAFF.